These 17 T cell receptor beta chains were all obtained from the same sample, sequenced in a study of long-term antiretroviral therapy in people with HIV. Running of the v3.0 immunoSEQ assay took place at survey level. Method: immunoSEQ multiplex PCR; TCRdb's copy keeps in-frame clones and lacks some. The repertoire holds 12,000 to 15,000 clones, with 75% to 90% as singletons. Specimen: unsorted PBMCs, collected 3.2 years before starting antiretroviral therapy. The receptors here all came from a man aged 40-50 years with HIV.

In DNA form, the CDR3 reads TGTGCTAGTGGTCCACACTCCTTGAGTGGACAGGTAAAGGTCGGCGGGGAGCTGTTTTTT. Translated: CASGPHSLSGQVKVGGELFF. The gene calls are TRBV12-5 and TRBJ2-2; 7 nucleotides align to TRBD1. Germline CDR1 and CDR2: LGHNT and FRNRAP. The CDR3 has 20 amino acids. The J segment lost 7 bases and the V segment lost 5 bases, leaving 25 bases of the junction unmatched.

This clone was seen only once. V gene TRBV2 combines with J gene TRBJ1-1; D possibly corresponds to TRBD1 (5 bases). Germline lookup yields CDR1 SNHLY and CDR2 FYNNEI. The V gene lost 0 bases and the J gene lost 4 bases, with 9 bases spanning the gap. The CDR3 loop spans 14 amino acids. The CDR3 sequence: CASSEAQGTTEAFF. CDR3 DNA sequence: TGTGCCAGCAGTGAAGCGCAAGGGACCACTGAAGCTTTCTTT.

The gene calls are TRBV6-5 and TRBJ2-3; weak D call: TRBD1 (5 bases). In germline, CDR1 is MNHEY, CDR2 SVGAGI. The CDR3 runs 15 residues. Trimming stripped 4 bases from V and 3 bases from J, with 14 bases between. CDR3 sequence reads: CASSSPGKGTDTQYF. CDR3 sequence (DNA): TGTGCCAGCAGTTCCCCAGGGAAAGGGACAGATACGCAGTATTTT.

The table lists this clone with a count of one. V is TRBV5-6 and J is TRBJ1-2; D call uncertain. CDR3 length equals 13 residues. Germline V gene sequence: CDR1 SGHDT, CDR2 YYEEEE. Between the trimmed V and J ends, which lost 4 bases and 2 bases, there was a span of 9 bases. The CDR3 DNA reads TGTGCCAGCAGCCCCCCGGGGAACTATGGCTACACCTTC. Translating it yields CASSPPGNYGYTF. The full variable domain, with the rest looked up from reference TRBV5-6 and TRBJ1-2, is DAGVTQSPTHLIKTRGQQVTLRCSPKSGHDTVSWYQQALGQGPQFIFQYYEEEERQRGNFPDRFSGHQFPNYSSELNVNALLLGDSALYLCASSPPGNYGYTFGSGTRLTVV.

V and J are TRBV6-5 and TRBJ1-2; D is uncertain. The germline V gene encodes CDR1 MNHEY and CDR2 SVGAGI. CDR3 length: 15 amino acids. The ends were cut back, 5 bases at V and 4 bases at J, with 17 bases in the middle. Here the CDR3 reads CASSPRGVGSYGYTF. CDR3 nucleotide sequence: TGTGCCAGCAGTCCGCGCGGGGTGGGAAGCTATGGCTACACCTTC.

This chain links TRBV5-3 with TRBJ2-1; D may be TRBD2 (6 bases). TRBV5-3 is noted as an ORF with a role that remains uncertain. The CDR3 contains 17 residues. V was cut by 3 bases and J by 0 bases, with 16 bases left in between. CDR3 sequence (DNA): TGTGCCAGAAGCTCTCCGGACGGAGGGAGCTCCTACAATGAGCAGTTCTTC. Protein sequence: CARSSPDGGSSYNEQFF.

The gene calls are TRBV7-9 and TRBJ1-1; no firm D call. There are 12 residues in the CDR3. Germline CDR1 SEHNR, CDR2 FQNEAQ (reference sequence). V gave up 6 bases and J gave up 0 bases, with 5 bases separating them. The chain's CDR3 is CASSNMNTEAFF. CDR3 bases: TGTGCCAGCAGTAATATGAACACTGAAGCTTTCTTT.

The rearrangement uses TRBV5-1 and TRBJ1-2, with 9 bases that match TRBD1. V trimming: 1 base; J trimming: 3 bases; junction bases outside the gene matches: 10. The CDR3 loop spans 17 amino acids. Germline CDR1 is SGHRS and CDR2 is YFSETQ. For the CDR3, the DNA is TGCGCCAGCAGCTTGAAAGACAGGGGGGGAAAGGACTATGGCTACACCTTC. Encoded protein: CASSLKDRGGKDYGYTF.

This chain uses TRBV4-1 with TRBJ2-4; the match to TRBD2 covers 11 bases. Germline loops: CDR1 MGHRA, CDR2 YSYEKL. The CDR3 is 18 amino acids. Trimming at V came to 1 base and at J to 7 bases, leaving 12 bases not matched to a gene. The CDR3: CASSQVLGTSGGGNIQYF. Written as DNA, the CDR3 is TGCGCCAGCAGCCAAGTTTTAGGAACTAGCGGGGGAGGGAACATTCAGTACTTC.

For the CDR3, the DNA is TGCGCCAGCAGCCTCCAGAGTCGGGGCAATGAGCAGTTCTTC. Its protein product is CASSLQSRGNEQFF. The gene calls are TRBV5-1 and TRBJ2-1; possible D gene TRBD2, 5 bases. Germline V CDR1 and CDR2: SGHRS, YFSETQ. The CDR3 spans 14 residues. The germline V and J ends were trimmed by 4 bases and 6 bases, with 14 bases remaining between them.

The chain has TRBV10-3 and TRBJ2-1; possibly TRBD1 or TRBD2 for D (6 bases each). Germline V gives CDR1 ENHRY, CDR2 SYGVKD. The CDR3 has 16 amino acids. Between the trimmed V and J ends, which lost 0 bases and 0 bases, there was a span of 9 bases. The chain's CDR3 is CAISESTGASYNEQFF. CDR3 coding DNA: TGTGCCATCAGTGAGTCGACGGGGGCCTCCTACAATGAGCAGTTCTTC.

This chain connects TRBV29-1 to TRBJ2-1; D is possibly TRBD2 (5 bases). This CDR3 contains 16 residues. The V and J ends lost 4 bases and 3 bases respectively, with 19 bases between them. The germline gives CDR1 SQVTM, CDR2 ANQGSEA. This CDR3 reads CSVATEETVVYNEQFF. Written as DNA, the CDR3 is TGCAGCGTTGCTACGGAGGAGACGGTCGTCTACAATGAGCAGTTCTTC.

The V gene is TRBV18, the J gene TRBJ2-4; a weak D match, TRBD1 (6 bases). The CDR3 covers 16 residues. V was cut by 5 bases and J by 0 bases, with 14 bases left in between. Germline V gene sequence: CDR1 KGHSH, CDR2 LQKENI. The CDR3 protein is CASSLDSKGAKNIQYF. The CDR3 bases are TGTGCCAGCTCATTGGACAGTAAGGGAGCCAAAAACATTCAGTACTTC.

The J gene is TRBJ1-2, the V gene TRBV5-4; 8 bases fit TRBD1. The CDR3 spans 14 residues. The V and J ends lost 0 bases and 14 bases, in that order; junction bases with no gene match: 12. Germline V gene sequence: CDR1 SGHNT, CDR2 YYREEE (reference sequence). The CDR3, as DNA: TGTGCCAGCAGCTTGGCCTCCACCGGACAGGGTAAAACCTTC. Translated, it gives CASSLASTGQGKTF. The full variable domain, completed using reference TRBV5-4 and TRBJ1-2, is ETGVTQSPTHLIKTRGQQVTLRCSSQSGHNTVSWYQQALGQGPQFIFQYYREEENGRGNFPPRFSGLQFPNYSSELNVNALELDDSALYLCASSLASTGQGKTFGSGTRLTVV.

The chain combines TRBV5-6 with TRBJ2-1; tentatively, D is TRBD2 (6 bases). The CDR3 is made up of 15 amino acids. Trimming removed 3 bases from V and 6 bases from J, with 16 bases in between. Germline V lookup: CDR1 SGHDT, CDR2 YYEEEE. For the CDR3, the DNA is TGTGCCAGCAGCTCCCGGGACTCCCGAGGCAATGAGCAGTTCTTC. This encodes CASSSRDSRGNEQFF.

The CDR3 is CASSIGQGSNTEAFF. CDR3 nucleotides: TGTGCCAGTAGTATCGGACAGGGATCGAACACTGAAGCTTTCTTT. The chain is built from TRBV19 and TRBJ1-1, with TRBD1 matching 8 bases. This CDR3 has 15 residues. V shed 3 bases, J shed 1 base, and the junction held 4 bases outside the gene matches. The germline CDR1 and CDR2 sequences are LNHDA and SQIVND (reference sequence).

This CDR3 reads CASSRATAQNISPLHF. CDR3 sequence (DNA): TGTGCCAGCAGTCGGGCGACAGCTCAAAATATTTCACCCCTCCACTTT. The V and J genes are TRBV6-6 and TRBJ1-6; the D gene is possibly TRBD1 (5 bases). Germline V lookup: CDR1 MNHNY, CDR2 SVGAGI (reference sequence). The CDR3 totals 16 residues. V was trimmed by 5 bases and J by 9 bases, leaving 20 bases between them.